Listed below are T cell receptor beta chains from one sample, sequenced in a study of blood T cell repertoires in COVID-19. Some clones are missing from TCRdb's copy, which holds only in-frame ones; the method was immunoSEQ multiplex PCR. The sample consists of 150,000 to 180,000 clones, 80% to 90% of them appearing once. Sample: peripheral blood. Every receptor here comes from a woman in her thirties or forties with acute or convalescent COVID-19. CDR3s leave out the opening cysteine and the closing phenylalanine or tryptophan. D genes are given only for firm matches.

d_call,j_call,v_call,cdr3_aa
.,TRBJ1-5,TRBV28,ASSFRVDQPQH
.,TRBJ1-5,TRBV30,AWSEDFNNQPQH
.,TRBJ2-3,TRBV6-2/TRBV6-3,ASSQLGTGITDTQY
.,TRBJ2-7,TRBV3-1/TRBV3-2,ASSQAQDSFYEQY
TRBD2,TRBJ2-1,TRBV19,ASSPVAGGPNEQF
TRBD1,TRBJ2-2,TRBV7-3,ASSLQGADTGELF
.,TRBJ1-2,TRBV6-5,ASSYLGVYGYT
TRBD1,TRBJ2-1,TRBV5-1,ASSSGTGSRSYNEQF
TRBD2,TRBJ2-5,TRBV11-2,ASSAGLGGETQY
TRBD1,TRBJ2-7,TRBV28,ASSPGTGPYEQY
TRBD1,TRBJ1-4,TRBV4-1,ASSQRETGREKLF
.,TRBJ2-5,TRBV18,ASSPRWGGETQY
TRBD2,TRBJ2-3,TRBV5-1,ASSLSSGGSTDTQY
.,TRBJ1-5,TRBV5-1,ASSFIPDQPQH
.,TRBJ1-4,TRBV7-2,ASSRDAAINEKLF
.,TRBJ2-7,TRBV25-1,ASSDTGFNEQY
TRBD2,TRBJ2-7,TRBV19,ASSPSPGLAAYEQY
.,TRBJ1-1,TRBV7-8,ASSFPTGLGTEAF
TRBD1,TRBJ1-1,TRBV19,ASSTTRQGGGTEAF
TRBD2,TRBJ2-3,TRBV19,ASSQSGGPQDTQY
TRBD2,TRBJ2-1,TRBV5-1,ASSFPGTSGNYNEQF
TRBD1,TRBJ2-6,TRBV2,ASSPVTGVGANVLT
.,TRBJ1-5,TRBV27,ASSLSYGQPQH
.,TRBJ2-2,TRBV18,ASSPVEAGELF